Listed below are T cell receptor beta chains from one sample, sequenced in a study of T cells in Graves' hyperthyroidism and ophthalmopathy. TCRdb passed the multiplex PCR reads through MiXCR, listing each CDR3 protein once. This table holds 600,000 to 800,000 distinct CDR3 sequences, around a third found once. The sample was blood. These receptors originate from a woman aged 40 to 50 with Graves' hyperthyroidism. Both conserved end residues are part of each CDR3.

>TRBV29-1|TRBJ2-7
CSSEGQGMAYEQYF
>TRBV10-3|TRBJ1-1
CAISGQTGGTDLNTEAFF
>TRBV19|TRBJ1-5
CAWSLTGVNQPQHF
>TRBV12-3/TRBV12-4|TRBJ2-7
CASSLERQGEYEQYF
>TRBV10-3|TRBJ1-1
CAISEKDRAVSEAFF
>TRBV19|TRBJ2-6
CASSIPGRNSGANVLTF
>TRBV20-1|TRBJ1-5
CSASRGDQPQHF
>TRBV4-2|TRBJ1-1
CASTPIYMNTEAFF
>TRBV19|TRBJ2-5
CASSMGTLNQETQYF
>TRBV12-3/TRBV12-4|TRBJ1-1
CASSLPTGASVEAFF
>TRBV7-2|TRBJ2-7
CASSLVAGTEGEQYF
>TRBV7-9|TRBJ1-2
CASSLAENYGYTF
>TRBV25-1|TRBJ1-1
CASSLLVTEAFF
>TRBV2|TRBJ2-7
CASSPPGQGYDEQYF
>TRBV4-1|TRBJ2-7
CASSQYSGTTMGEQYF
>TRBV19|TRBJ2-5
CASSMASGGAETQYF
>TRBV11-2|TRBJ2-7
CATSGTDTYEQYF
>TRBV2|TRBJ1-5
CASRGPTGSGQPQHF
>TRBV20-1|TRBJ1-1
CSARDRGFSEAFF
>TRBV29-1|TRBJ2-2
CSVSGTVNTGELFF
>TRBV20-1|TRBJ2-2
CSASGREGYNGELFF
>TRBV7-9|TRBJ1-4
CASSRDRPLEKLFF
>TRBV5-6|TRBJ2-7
CASSLSGGGSSYEQYF
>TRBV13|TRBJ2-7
CASSHDGYPSYEQYF
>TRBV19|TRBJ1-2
CASTYRANYGYTF
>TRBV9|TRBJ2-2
CASSVVGGGAKVGELFF
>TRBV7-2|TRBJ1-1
CASTPGEQGLSKAFF
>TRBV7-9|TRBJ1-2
CASSLSGYGYTF
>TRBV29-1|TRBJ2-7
CSYGWGEQYF
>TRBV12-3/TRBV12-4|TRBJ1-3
CASSFGRFGNTIYF
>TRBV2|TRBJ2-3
CASSPRLGSTDTQYF
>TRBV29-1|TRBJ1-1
CSVVGRGNTEAFF
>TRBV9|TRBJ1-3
CASSVEGSLSSGNTIYF
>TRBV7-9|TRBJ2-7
CASRLESSYEQYF
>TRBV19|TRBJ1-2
CASRRSGANYGYTF
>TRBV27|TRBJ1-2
CASSLSTQGGYTF
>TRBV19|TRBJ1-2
CASSTQGADYGYTF
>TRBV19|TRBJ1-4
CASSLTAAGNEKLFF
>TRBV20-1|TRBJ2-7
CSASGGYEQYF
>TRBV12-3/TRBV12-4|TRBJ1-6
CASSLDPTGNSPLHF
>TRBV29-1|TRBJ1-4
CSVSTSGGAEKLFF
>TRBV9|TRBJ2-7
CASSVVTSRYEQYF
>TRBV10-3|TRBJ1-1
CAISGPGGTGGRETEAFF
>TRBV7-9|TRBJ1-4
CASSSFGVDLFF
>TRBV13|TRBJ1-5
CASSLGTGQANQPQHF
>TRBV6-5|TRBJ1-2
CASREGRIVGYTF